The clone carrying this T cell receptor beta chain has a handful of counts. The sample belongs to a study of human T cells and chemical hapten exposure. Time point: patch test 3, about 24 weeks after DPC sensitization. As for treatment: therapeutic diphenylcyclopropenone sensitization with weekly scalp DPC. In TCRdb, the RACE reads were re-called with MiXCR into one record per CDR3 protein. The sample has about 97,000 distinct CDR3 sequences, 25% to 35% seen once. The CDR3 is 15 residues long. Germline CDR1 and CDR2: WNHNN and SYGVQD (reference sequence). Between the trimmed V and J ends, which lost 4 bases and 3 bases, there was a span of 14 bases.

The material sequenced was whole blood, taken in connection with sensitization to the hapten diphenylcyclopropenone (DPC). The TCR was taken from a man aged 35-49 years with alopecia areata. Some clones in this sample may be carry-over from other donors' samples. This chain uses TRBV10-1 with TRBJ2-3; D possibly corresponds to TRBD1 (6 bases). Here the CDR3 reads CASSGLQGGTDTQYF. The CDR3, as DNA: TGCGCCAGCAGTGGTCTACAGGGTGGAACAGATACGCAGTATTTT.